The present entry profiles one TCR beta chain with its context. Its antigen is currently unknown. The sample belongs to a study of cytomegalovirus exposure and HLA in healthy donors. Study conclusions and caveats: Highly shared sequence variants in one cluster were likely a sequencing artifact. Apparent HLA restriction characterized most CMV-associated TCR beta chains in a later analysis. Later analysis associated a missense DCLRE1C variant with TCR beta V- and J-gene trimming.

The PCR had 60 Vbeta and 13 Jbeta primers. The method was immunoSEQ multiplex PCR; TCRdb's version includes in-frame clones alone and lacks a portion of them. The sample records about 190,000 clones, roughly 80% being singletons. Germline V gene lookup returns CDR1 MNHEY and CDR2 SVGAGI. The V end lost 6 bases, the J end lost 4 bases, and 12 bases lay between the germline ends. The CDR3 extends over 13 amino acids. The sequence was obtained from a boy between 5 and 17 years old in good health and CMV-seronegative. Sequencing was carried out using PBMCs. V gene TRBV6-5 combines with J gene TRBJ1-1; D remains ambiguous. CDR3 DNA: TGTGCCAGCAGCCCCCTAATAATCACTGAAGCTTTCTTT. Translation: CASSPLIITEAFF.